This T cell receptor (beta chain) was documented in a study of T-cell reconstitution after alpha-beta-depleted transplantation in children. Points from the study as a whole: The high TCRbeta diversity at day 60 in some patients came from surviving recipient T cells and thymic progenitors. At the one-year point after transplant, T-cell counts and TCRbeta diversity were found to come mostly from T cells that had been newly produced. The study reportedly traced alpha-beta T cells about two months after transplant to several hundred expanded graft clones.

After removal of 5 bases from V and 3 bases from J, the junction contained 3 bases not matched to a gene. Germline V lookup: CDR1 SEHNR, CDR2 FQNEAQ (reference sequence). The CDR3 extends over 16 amino acids. In its sample, this clonotype was seen many times. Its antigen is not identified. A library of TCRbeta sequences, prepared with unique molecular identifiers, was generated. From the PCR reads, TCRdb called clonotypes with MiXCR, one entry per CDR3 protein. Here the sample spans about 490,000 distinct CDR3 sequences, over 9.5% being singletons. This receptor was identified in a child between 2 and 9 years old with inherited bone marrow failure, due to receive a stem cell transplant. The sample was PBMCs, taken before TCRalphabeta/CD19-depleted stem cell transplant. V is TRBV7-9 and J is TRBJ2-1; 14 positions match TRBD2. The CDR3 DNA reads TGTGCCAGCAGCCGACTAGCGGGAGGGGTCTACAATGAGCAGTTCTTC. This gives the protein CASSRLAGGVYNEQFF.